This T cell receptor beta chain was recovered during a study of cytomegalovirus exposure and HLA in healthy donors (dated by TCRdb to 2015 to 2018). Looking at the study overall: A later analysis indicated that the 130 or so validation repertoires were generated on the platform also employed for the 600 to 750 repertoires of the first cohort. A separate validation cohort of over 95 different subjects was used in addition to the approximately 670-subject first cohort. The study aimed to test whether signatures of past pathogen exposure could be identified by cataloging public T cell receptors. To predict cytomegalovirus infection status, the study brought together high-throughput TCR immunosequencing, statistical association of individual TCRs with disease status, and machine learning. What the authors observed across the whole study: The study gave a list of more than 150 TCR beta chains associated with cytomegalovirus. A few of the identified cytomegalovirus-associated TCR beta chains were confirmed in vitro to be specific for cytomegalovirus antigens. All 130 or so repertoires were used to score co-occurrence in the validation cohort in a later analysis, because that analysis had no HLA typing for the cohort. The classifier was reported to diagnose cytomegalovirus status with high specificity and sensitivity in both the original cohort and the validation cohort. In a later analysis, TCRs clustered in the first cohort were found to also tend to co-occur in the roughly 110 validation repertoires, with 94% of cluster scores above 0. While some public TCRs were present in many individuals, most TCR sequences turned up only very rarely across donors. It was suggested by the authors that the approach could potentially be generalized to other disease states and immunological phenotypes.

The CDR3 measures 15 amino acids from cysteine to phenylalanine. Only the CDR3 DNA stays, 45 bases, in frame from base 1. Sequences SNHLY (CDR1) and FYNNEI (CDR2) are obtained from the germline V gene. V is pared back by 6 bases and J by 0 bases, with 11 bases lying between the germline termini. Concerning this clone: The antigen it binds to is not known. Per-base qualities were not stored, and no clone one base away is much larger.

The donors were included in the validation cohort of over a hundred subjects, a group kept apart from the roughly 670-subject first cohort. The library came from the immunoSEQ multiplex PCR assay. On the authors' methods: To diagnose cytomegalovirus status from the catalog of TCR beta chain sequences, a statistical classification framework was built. TCRdb holds this immuneACCESS table with in-frame rearrangements only. Some clones are missing; in checked studies, unresolved V genes explain under half, and the rest has no known cause. V, J and clone size are taken as reported in that table, and D and trimming were inferred from the DNA itself. The sample table records about 220,000 clones; around nine tenths of these occur just once. The ten largest clonotypes hold 2.6% of the sample.

The source of this sequence is a man aged 18 to 29 in good health and CMV-seronegative. Sample: PBMCs. The chain is assembled from TRBV2 and TRBJ2-2; TRBD1 might be the D gene, on 6 matching bases. The base sequence is TGTGCCAGCAGCCCCAGGGGCTCGAACACCGGGGAGCTGTTTTTT. Its translation is CASSPRGSNTGELFF.